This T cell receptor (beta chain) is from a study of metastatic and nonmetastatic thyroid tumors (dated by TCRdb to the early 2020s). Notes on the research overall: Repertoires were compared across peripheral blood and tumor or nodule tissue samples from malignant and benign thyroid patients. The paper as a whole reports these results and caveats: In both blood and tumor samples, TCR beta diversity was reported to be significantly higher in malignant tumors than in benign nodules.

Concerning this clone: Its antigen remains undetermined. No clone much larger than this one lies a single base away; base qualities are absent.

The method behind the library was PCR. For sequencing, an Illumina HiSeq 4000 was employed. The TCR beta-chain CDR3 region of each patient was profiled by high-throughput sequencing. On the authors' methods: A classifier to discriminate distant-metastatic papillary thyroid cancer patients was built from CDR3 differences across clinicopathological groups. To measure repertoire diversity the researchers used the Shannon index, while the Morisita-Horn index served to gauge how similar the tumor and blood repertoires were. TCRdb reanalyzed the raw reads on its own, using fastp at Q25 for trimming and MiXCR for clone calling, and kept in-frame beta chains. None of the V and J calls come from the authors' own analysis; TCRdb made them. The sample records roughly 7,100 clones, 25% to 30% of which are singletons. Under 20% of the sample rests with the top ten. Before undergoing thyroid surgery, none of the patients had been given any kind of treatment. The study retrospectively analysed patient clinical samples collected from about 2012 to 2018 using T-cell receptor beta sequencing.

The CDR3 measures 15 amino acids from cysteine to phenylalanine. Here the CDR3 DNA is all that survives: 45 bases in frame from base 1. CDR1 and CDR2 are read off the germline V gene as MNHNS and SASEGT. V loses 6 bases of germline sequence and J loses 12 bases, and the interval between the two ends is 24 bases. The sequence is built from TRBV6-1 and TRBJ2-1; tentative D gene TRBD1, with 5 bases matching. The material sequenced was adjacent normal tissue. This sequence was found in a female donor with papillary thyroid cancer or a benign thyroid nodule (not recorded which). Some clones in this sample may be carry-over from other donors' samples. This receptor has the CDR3 CASSRTSARQGAQFF. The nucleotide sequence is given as TGTGCCAGCAGCCGGACGAGCGCGAGACAAGGGGCGCAGTTCTTC.